Listed here are 23 T cell receptor beta chains from one sample, sequenced in a study of cytomegalovirus exposure and HLA in healthy donors. PCR was performed using 60 Vbeta and 13 Jbeta primers. TCRdb's copy holds only in-frame clones and misses some; the assay was immunoSEQ multiplex PCR. Of about 150,000 clones listed, 77% are singletons. Sequencing input: PBMCs. The receptors come from a male donor in good health and CMV-seronegative.

The chain employs TRBV27 and TRBJ2-7; weak D call: TRBD1 (5 bases). The ends were cut back, 8 bases at V and 5 bases at J, with 13 bases in the middle. From germline, CDR1 is MNHEY and CDR2 SMNVEV (reference sequence). The CDR3 is 12 residues long. This CDR3 is CASRQGPNEQYF. CDR3 nucleotides: TGTGCCAGCCGTCAGGGCCCGAACGAGCAGTACTTC.

DNA for the CDR3: TGTGCCAGCAGACGGACAGGGCATATCTCCTACGAGCAGTACTTC. As protein: CASRRTGHISYEQYF. V and J are TRBV5-6 and TRBJ2-7, with 8 nucleotides matching TRBD1. After removal of 5 bases from V and 0 bases from J, the junction contained 7 bases not matched to a gene. Per germline, CDR1 SGHDT and CDR2 YYEEEE. The CDR3 runs 15 residues.

The chain has TRBV5-1 and TRBJ2-4, with 8 positions matching TRBD2. The CDR3 sequence is 14 residues long. J lost 5 bases, V lost 4 bases, and 5 bases had no gene match. The germline CDR1 and CDR2 sequences are SGHRS and YFSETQ. The CDR3 region has the DNA TGCGCCAGCAGCCTTGCGGGGGGCGAAAACATTCAGTACTTC. Translated, it gives CASSLAGGENIQYF.

The rearrangement uses TRBV5-1 and TRBJ2-5, with 7 bases fitting TRBD1. The assigned J gene may be wrong: the sequence end matches TRBJ2-7 better. Germline CDR1 is SGHRS and CDR2 is YFSETQ. The CDR3 covers 13 residues. The chain's CDR3 is CASSLARGYEQYF. For the CDR3, the DNA is TGCGCCAGCAGCTTGGCCAGGGGGTACGAGCAGTACTTC.

The chain joins TRBV4-1 to TRBJ1-2, with D uncertain. The germline CDR1 and CDR2 sequences are MGHRA and YSYEKL. With 2 bases removed from V and 0 bases from J, the gap between germline ends came to 10 bases. The CDR3 has 15 residues. Here the CDR3 reads CASSQLQLANYGYTF. The CDR3 nucleotides are TGCGCCAGCAGCCAACTCCAATTAGCTAACTATGGCTACACCTTC.

The rearrangement uses TRBV5-4 and TRBJ2-1, with 9 bases identical to TRBD2. V dropped 0 bases and J dropped 10; count of bases not matched to a gene: 11. CDR3 length equals 16 residues. Germline V lookup: CDR1 SGHNT, CDR2 YYREEE (reference sequence). CDR3 protein: CASSLGASGKRGEQFF. CDR3 bases: TGTGCCAGCAGCTTGGGGGCTAGCGGGAAAAGGGGGGAGCAGTTCTTC.

This rearrangement joins TRBV7-3 to TRBJ1-1; 8 bases fit TRBD1. CDR3 size: 14 residues. V was pared by 4 bases and J by 7 bases, with 8 bases of the junction left unmatched. Germline V CDR1 and CDR2: SGHTA, FQGTGA. CDR3 sequence reads: CASSYGQGQGEAFF. The CDR3 DNA reads as TGTGCCAGCAGCTACGGACAGGGCCAGGGTGAAGCTTTCTTT.

This clone was counted between two and nine times. The chain joins TRBV5-5 to TRBJ1-1, with 8 bases matching TRBD1. The ends lost 4 bases at V and 8 bases at J; junction bases unmatched: 7. The CDR3 has 13 residues. The germline CDR1 and CDR2 sequences are SGHKS and YYEKEE (reference sequence). CDR3 DNA: TGTGCCAGCAGCCCCCGCAGGGACAGGGAAGCTTTCTTT. It yields the protein CASSPRRDREAFF.

The chain uses TRBV4-2 and TRBJ2-3; D might be TRBD2 (7 bases). Germline V CDR1 and CDR2: LGHNA, YNFKEQ. CDR3 length: 16 amino acids. Trimming took 6 bases from V and 5 from J, leaving 21 bases between them. DNA for the CDR3: TGTGCCAGCAGTTTAAGCCCGGGGGGCCGGGTAGATACGCAGTATTTT. Its translation: CASSLSPGGRVDTQYF.

The V and J genes are TRBV11-2 and TRBJ1-1; 7 nucleotides agree with TRBD1. V lost 0 bases to trimming and J lost 1 base; unmatched junction nucleotides: 5. The CDR3 is 16 amino acids. CDR1 and CDR2 from the germline V gene are SGHAT and FQNNGV. The CDR3 coding sequence is TGTGCCAGCAGCTTAGACCCGACAGGGCGGAACACTGAAGCTTTCTTT. It specifies CASSLDPTGRNTEAFF.

This clone was picked up a small number of times. The V call is TRBV15, the J call TRBJ2-3; TRBD2 might be the D (6 bases). This CDR3 is 16 amino acids long. V lost 0 bases and J 1 base, leaving 11 bases between the germline ends. Germline CDR1 LNHNV, CDR2 YYDKDF (reference sequence). The CDR3 DNA sequence: TGTGCCACCAGCAGAGATAGGAGGGGCGGCACAGATACGCAGTATTTT. Translation gives CATSRDRRGGTDTQYF. Filled out from reference TRBV15 and TRBJ2-3, the complete variable domain reads DAMVIQNPRYQVTQFGKPVTLSCSQTLNHNVMYWYQQKSSQAPKLLFHYYDKDFNNEADTPDNFQSRRPNTSFCFLDIRSPGLGDTAMYLCATSRDRRGGTDTQYFGPGTRLTVL.

V and J are TRBV9 and TRBJ1-1; 10 bases line up with TRBD1. The trim removed 3 bases at V and 4 bases at J, leaving 15 bases unmatched. The CDR3 has 18 residues. The germline V gene encodes CDR1 SGDLS and CDR2 YYNGEE. CDR3 nucleotides: TGTGCCAGCAGCGGGGATCCCGGGACAGGGGACGTGGGCACTGAAGCTTTCTTT. It yields the protein CASSGDPGTGDVGTEAFF.

To note about this clone: A junction end diverges from the germline sequence, so it may reflect a read error. The chain carries TRBV2 and TRBJ2-3, with 8 bases lining up with TRBD2. The CDR3 runs to 12 residues. Germline V gene sequence: CDR1 SNHLY, CDR2 FYNNEI. CDR3 sequence (DNA): TGTGCCACCGCTGTAGCCGGGACTAGAGTTGGGTTT. The encoded protein is CATAVAGTRVGF.

Regarding this clone: A junction end diverges from the germline sequence, so it may reflect a read error. The chain recombines TRBV7-9 with TRBJ2-1, with D possibly matching TRBD2 (5 bases). Germline CDR1 reads SEHNR; CDR2 reads FQNEAQ (reference sequence). The CDR3 spans 11 residues. Here the CDR3 reads CASSLGHKRVF. The CDR3 region has the DNA TGTGCCAGCAGCTTAGGTCACAAGAGGGTCTTC.

The chain uses TRBV9 and TRBJ2-1, with TRBD2 identical over 9 bases. Trimming at V came to 0 bases and at J to 2 bases, leaving 3 bases not matched to a gene. Germline V gives CDR1 SGDLS, CDR2 YYNGEE. The CDR3 spans 16 residues. CDR3 protein: CASSVARTSAYNEQFF. The CDR3 DNA follows: TGTGCCAGCAGCGTAGCCCGGACTAGCGCCTACAATGAGCAGTTCTTC.

As for this clone: Other DNA sequences from this sample encode an identical CDR3 as well. This sequence joins TRBV6-5 and TRBJ1-1, with D tentatively TRBD1 (6 bases). Germline loops: CDR1 MNHEY, CDR2 SVGAGI. This CDR3 spans 14 amino acids. Trimming cost V 2 bases and J 0 bases, with 7 bases left between them. This CDR3 is CASSYGGVNTEAFF. DNA of the CDR3: TGTGCCAGCAGTTACGGGGGCGTGAACACTGAAGCTTTCTTT.

The chain combines TRBV25-1 with TRBJ2-1; 12 nucleotides line up with TRBD2. V lost 2 bases to trimming and J lost 5 bases; unmatched junction nucleotides: 4. Per germline, CDR1 MGHDK and CDR2 SYGVNS. There are 16 residues in the CDR3. For the CDR3, the DNA is TGTGCCAGCAGTGAACTAGCGGGAGGGCCTCACAATGAGCAGTTCTTC. Translation gives CASSELAGGPHNEQFF.

The rearrangement links TRBV5-4 to TRBJ2-5, with a possible D match to TRBD1 (5 bases). The CDR3 consists of 14 residues. Germline V gene lookup returns CDR1 SGHNT and CDR2 YYREEE (reference sequence). Trimming stripped 1 base from V and 7 bases from J, with 14 bases between. In DNA, the CDR3 is TGTGCCAGCAGCTTGTACCAGGGAAGGGGGACCCAGTACTTC. Translated: CASSLYQGRGTQYF.

The chain has TRBV5-8 and TRBJ2-1; D perhaps matches TRBD1 (5 bases). With 4 bases removed from V and 1 base from J, the gap between germline ends came to 12 bases. This CDR3 has 15 amino acids. The V gene's germline CDR1 is SGHTS and CDR2 YDEGEE. The CDR3 DNA follows: TGTGCCAGCAGCATCAGGGAAATGTCCTACAATGAGCAGTTCTTC. Translation gives CASSIREMSYNEQFF.

J is TRBJ2-7 and V is TRBV21-1; TRBD1, the D gene given by the table, was not confirmed from the DNA. TRBV21-1 is listed as a pseudogene. CDR3 length: 13 amino acids. This CDR3 is CASRAGVECEQYF. The CDR3 DNA sequence: TGTGCCAGCAGGGCAGGGGTGGAATGCGAGCAGTACTTC.

The rearrangement links TRBV2 to TRBJ2-5, with D tentatively TRBD1 (5 bases). The CDR3 covers 14 residues. Germline values: CDR1 SNHLY, CDR2 FYNNEI. Trimming cost V 4 bases and J 3 bases, with 12 bases left between them. The chain's CDR3 is CASSVVREEETQYF. The CDR3 DNA reads TGTGCCAGCAGTGTTGTCAGGGAAGAAGAGACCCAGTACTTC.

Concerning this clone itself: The identical CDR3 is also encoded by other nucleotide sequences in the sample. This chain joins TRBV9 and TRBJ2-1, with TRBD2 matching over 12 bases. CDR3 length: 16 residues. CDR1 and CDR2 (germline): SGDLS, YYNGEE. V trimming: 3 bases; J trimming: 0 bases; junction bases outside the gene matches: 1. CDR3 nucleotides: TGTGCCAGCAGCGCTAGCGGGGGGGCCTCCTACAATGAGCAGTTCTTC. Its protein product is CASSASGGASYNEQFF.

The J gene is TRBJ2-1, the V gene TRBV9; 14 bases line up with TRBD2. V lost 3 bases and J lost 9; bases outside the gene matches: 8. The CDR3 extends over 16 amino acids. The germline gives CDR1 SGDLS, CDR2 YYNGEE. The CDR3 sequence: CASSERTSGGLSEQFF. Here the CDR3 DNA reads TGTGCCAGCAGCGAGAGGACTAGCGGGGGGTTGAGTGAGCAGTTCTTC.